This TCR beta chain was identified during a study of cytomegalovirus exposure and HLA in healthy donors. Across the study: HLA-typed donors were the source of around 77 million unique TCRs held in an early data release. General study findings and limits: Later on, a genetic analysis was performed. It linked a missense variant in DCLRE1C with V- and J-gene trimming of TCR beta. The listing of about 150 TCR beta chains classed them as cytomegalovirus-associated. A previous analysis found most TCR beta V segments productive roughly 87% or roughly 30% of the time.

Primers for the PCR totalled 60 Vbeta and 13 Jbeta. The assay was immunoSEQ multiplex PCR, and TCRdb's table has in-frame clones only and misses some. The sample holds 110,000 to 150,000 clones, roughly 76% seen once. On this clone itself: Its antigen is not known.

The CDR3 totals 17 residues. Sequencing was carried out using PBMCs. V usage is TRBV21-1 and J usage is TRBJ1-5. TRBV21-1 is described as a pseudogene. This sequence was found in a female donor in good health and CMV-seronegative. Here the CDR3 reads CASSKGVRPVRSQPQHF. DNA of the CDR3: TGTGCCAGCAGCAAAGGGGTCCGTCCGGTAAGGAGTCAGCCCCAGCATTTT.